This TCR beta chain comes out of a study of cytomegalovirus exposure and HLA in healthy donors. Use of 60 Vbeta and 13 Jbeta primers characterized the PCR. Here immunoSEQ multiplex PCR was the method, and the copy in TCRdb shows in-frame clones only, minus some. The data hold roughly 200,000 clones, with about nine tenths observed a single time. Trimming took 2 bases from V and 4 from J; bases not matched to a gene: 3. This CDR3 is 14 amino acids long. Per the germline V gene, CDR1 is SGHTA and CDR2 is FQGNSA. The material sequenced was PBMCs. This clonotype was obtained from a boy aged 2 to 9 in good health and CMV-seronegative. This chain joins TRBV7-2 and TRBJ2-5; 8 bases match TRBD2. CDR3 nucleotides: TGTGCCAGCAGCTTATCTCGGGGGGGAGAGACCCAGTACTTC. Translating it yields CASSLSRGGETQYF.